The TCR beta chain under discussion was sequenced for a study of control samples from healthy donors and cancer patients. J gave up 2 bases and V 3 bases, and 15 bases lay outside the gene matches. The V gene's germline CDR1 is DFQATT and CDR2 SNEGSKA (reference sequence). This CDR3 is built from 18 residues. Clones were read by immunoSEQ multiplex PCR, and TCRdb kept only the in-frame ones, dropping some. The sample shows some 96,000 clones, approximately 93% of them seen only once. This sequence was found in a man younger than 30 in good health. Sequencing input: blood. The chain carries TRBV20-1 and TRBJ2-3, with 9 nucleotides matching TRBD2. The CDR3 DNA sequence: TGCAGTGCTAGTCTAGCGGGGAGGCCCCGGCCCCCCACAGATACGCAGTATTTT. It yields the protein CSASLAGRPRPPTDTQYF.